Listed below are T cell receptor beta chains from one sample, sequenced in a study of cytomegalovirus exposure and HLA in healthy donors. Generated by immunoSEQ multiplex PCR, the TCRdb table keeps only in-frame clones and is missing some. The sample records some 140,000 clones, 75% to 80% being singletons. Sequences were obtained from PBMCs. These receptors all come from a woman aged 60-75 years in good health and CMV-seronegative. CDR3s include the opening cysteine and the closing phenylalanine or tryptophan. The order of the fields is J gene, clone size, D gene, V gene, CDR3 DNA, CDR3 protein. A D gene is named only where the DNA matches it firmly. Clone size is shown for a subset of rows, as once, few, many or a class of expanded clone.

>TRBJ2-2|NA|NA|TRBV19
TGTGCCAGTAGTAGCCGGGATGGAAATACTCGGACCGGGGAGCTGTTTTTT
CASSSRDGNTRTGELFF
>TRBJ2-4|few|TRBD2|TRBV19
TGTGCCAGTAGAACCACCAGCGGGAGGTACGACAACGCCAAAAACATTCAGTACTTC
CASRTTSGRYDNAKNIQYF
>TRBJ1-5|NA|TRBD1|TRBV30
TGTGCCTGGTCGACAGGGATAGGGCAGCCCCAGCATTTT
CAWSTGIGQPQHF
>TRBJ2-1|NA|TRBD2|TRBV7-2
TGTGCCAGCAGCTTAGCGACTGGAAGCGGGAGTAGGGATGAGCAGTTCTTC
CASSLATGSGSRDEQFF
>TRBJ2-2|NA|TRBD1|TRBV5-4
TGTGCCAGCAGCGCGACAGGGTACGACGGGGAGCTGTTTTTT
CASSATGYDGELFF
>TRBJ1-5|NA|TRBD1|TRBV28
TGTGCCAGCAGAGGGACAGCCGATCAGCCCCAGCATTTT
CASRGTADQPQHF
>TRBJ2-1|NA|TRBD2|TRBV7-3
TGTGCCAGCAGCTTAATTGCGGGAGGGTTCTACAATGAGCAGTTCTTC
CASSLIAGGFYNEQFF
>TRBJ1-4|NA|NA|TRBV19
TGTGCCAGTAGTTCTGGGCGAATGTACGAAAAACTGTTTTTT
CASSSGRMYEKLFF
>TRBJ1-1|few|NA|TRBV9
TGTGCCAGCAGCGTTCATGCGGGGGGCACTGAAGCTTTCTTT
CASSVHAGGTEAFF
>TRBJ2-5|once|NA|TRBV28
TGTGCCAGCAGTGTACCTAGGCGTACTCCCCAAGAGACCCAGTACTTC
CASSVPRRTPQETQYF
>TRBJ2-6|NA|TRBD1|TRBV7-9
TGTGCCAGCAGCCCCTTGACAGGGATCAGCTCTGGGGCCAACGTCCTGACTTTC
CASSPLTGISSGANVLTF
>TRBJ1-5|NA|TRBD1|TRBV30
TGTGCCTGGACCATGGGACAGGGTTTAGTGCCCCAGCATTTT
CAWTMGQGLVPQHF
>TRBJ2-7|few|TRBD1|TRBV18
TGTGCCAGCTCACCGGACAGGGCAGTCAACGAGCAGTACTTC
CASSPDRAVNEQYF
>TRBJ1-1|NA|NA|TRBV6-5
TGTGCCAGCAGTCCCCCTGGCAGGGTGTACACTGAAGCTTTCTTT
CASSPPGRVYTEAFF
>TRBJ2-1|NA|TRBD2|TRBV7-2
TGTGCCAGCAGCCCCCAGTGGGCGGCGGGAGCGAATGAGCAGTTCTTC
CASSPQWAAGANEQFF
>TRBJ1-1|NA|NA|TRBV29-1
TGCAGCGTTACCCTCCCAGGAAAGAACACTGAAGCTTTCTTT
CSVTLPGKNTEAFF
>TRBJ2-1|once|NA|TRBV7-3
TGTGCCAGCAGCTTAACGGGCGGCCAGGGGCAGTTCTTC
CASSLTGGQGQFF
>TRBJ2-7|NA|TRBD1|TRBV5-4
TGTGCCAGCGGACAAGGGGGCGTCGATCAGTACTTC
CASGQGGVDQYF
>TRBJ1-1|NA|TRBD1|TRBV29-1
TGCAGCGCGGGACAGGTGAACACTGAAGCTTTCTTT
CSAGQVNTEAFF
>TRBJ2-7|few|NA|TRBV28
TGTGCCAGCAGTCAAGACGACAAAGTCTTCGGGCAGTACTTC
CASSQDDKVFGQYF
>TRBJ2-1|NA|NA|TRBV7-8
TGTGCCAGCAGCAACCGGGACACCGATGAGCAGTTCTTC
CASSNRDTDEQFF
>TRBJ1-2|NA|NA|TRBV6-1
TGTGCCAGCAGTGACACCTCATATAGTGGCTATGGCTACACCTTC
CASSDTSYSGYGYTF
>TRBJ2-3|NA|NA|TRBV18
TGTGCCAGCTCACTGGCGGGCAGTCTATCGTATTTT
CASSLAGSLSYF
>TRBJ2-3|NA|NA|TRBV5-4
TGTGCCAGCAGCCCGGGGGTATCCACAGATACGCAGTATTTT
CASSPGVSTDTQYF
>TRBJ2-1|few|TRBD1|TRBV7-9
TGTGCCAGCAGCTTAATGACGGGACAGCGCGATGAGCAGTTCTTC
CASSLMTGQRDEQFF
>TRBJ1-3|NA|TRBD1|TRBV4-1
TGCGCCAGCAGCTCCGGGACAGGGGCTACTGGAAACACCATATATTTT
CASSSGTGATGNTIYF
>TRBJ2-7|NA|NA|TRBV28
TGTGCCAGCCGGCGGGCCCCGAGGGACTACGAGCAGTACTTC
CASRRAPRDYEQYF
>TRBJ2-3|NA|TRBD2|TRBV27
TGTGCCAGCGGAAGGACTAGCCTGGGCACAGATACGCAGTATTTT
CASGRTSLGTDTQYF
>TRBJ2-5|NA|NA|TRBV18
TGTGCCAGCTCAAGCCCGGAGAAGGAGACCCAGTACTTC
CASSSPEKETQYF
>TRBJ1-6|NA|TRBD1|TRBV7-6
TGTGCCAGCAGCTCCGGGACAGTCAATTCACCCCTCCACTTT
CASSSGTVNSPLHF
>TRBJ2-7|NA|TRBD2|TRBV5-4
TGTGCCAGCAGCTGGAGACTAGCGGGATTGGACGAGCAGTACTTC
CASSWRLAGLDEQYF
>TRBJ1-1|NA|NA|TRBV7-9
TGTGCCAGCAGCTTAGAGGAAGGAGGGGCCGCTTTCTTT
CASSLEEGGAAFF
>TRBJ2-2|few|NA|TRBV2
TGTGCCAGCAGTGAATGGGGCTTTACCGGGGAGCTGTTTTTT
CASSEWGFTGELFF
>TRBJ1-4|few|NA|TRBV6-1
TGTGCCAGCAGTGTATCAGGGTCAACTAATGAAAAACTGTTTTTT
CASSVSGSTNEKLFF
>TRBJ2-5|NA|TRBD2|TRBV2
TGTGCCGGCGGGAGTAGGCGGGAGACCCAGTACTTC
CAGGSRRETQYF
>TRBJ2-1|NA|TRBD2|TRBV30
TGTGCCTGGAGTCTCAAAAGGGGACTAGCGGGAGGAAATGAGCAGTTCTTC
CAWSLKRGLAGGNEQFF
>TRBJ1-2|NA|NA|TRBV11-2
TGTGCCAGCAGCTCGGGACTCCGTTATGGCTACACCTTC
CASSSGLRYGYTF
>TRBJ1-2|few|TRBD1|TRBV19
TGTGCCAGTAGTTCCCAGGGGGCGGGTAACTATGGCTACACCTTC
CASSSQGAGNYGYTF
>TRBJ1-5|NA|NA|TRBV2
TGTGCCAGCAGTGTGGAGGGGCATCAGCCCCAGCATTTT
CASSVEGHQPQHF
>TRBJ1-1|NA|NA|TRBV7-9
TGTGCCAGCAGCCCTGGGACGGAGGGCACTGAAGCTTTCTTT
CASSPGTEGTEAFF
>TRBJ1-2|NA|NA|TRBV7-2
TGTGCCAGCAGCCCTCAGGGAAACTATGGCTACACCTTC
CASSPQGNYGYTF
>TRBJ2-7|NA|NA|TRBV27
TGTGCCAGCACTTCGCGGTACGAGCAGTACTTC
CASTSRYEQYF
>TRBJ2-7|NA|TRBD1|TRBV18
TGTGCCAGCTCACCGGCAGGGGGAAGCTCCTACGAGCAGTACTTC
CASSPAGGSSYEQYF
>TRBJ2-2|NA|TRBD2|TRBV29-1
TGCAGCGTGCGCGGGGAGGGACCCCTCGGGGGGGAGCTGTTTTTT
CSVRGEGPLGGELFF
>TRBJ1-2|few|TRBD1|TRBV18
TGTGCCAGCTCACCCCGGACAGGAGATGGCTACACCTTC
CASSPRTGDGYTF
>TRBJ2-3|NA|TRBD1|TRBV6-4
TGTGCCAGCAGTGACTCGGACAGGGACACAGATACGCAGTATTTT
CASSDSDRDTDTQYF
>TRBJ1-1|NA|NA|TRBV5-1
TGCGCCAGCAGCTTGGGCGGTGCCGGAACTGAAGCTTTCTTT
CASSLGGAGTEAFF
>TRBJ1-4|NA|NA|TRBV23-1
TGCGCCAGCACTCAGGCAATCGCTAATGAAAAACTGTTTTTT
CASTQAIANEKLFF
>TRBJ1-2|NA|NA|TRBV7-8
TGTGCCAGCAGCTTAGGGACAGCTAGTTATGGCTACACCTTC
CASSLGTASYGYTF
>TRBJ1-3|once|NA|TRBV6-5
TGTGCCAGCAGTCCTGACAGGAGCTCTGGAAACACCATATATTTT
CASSPDRSSGNTIYF
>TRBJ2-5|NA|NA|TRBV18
TGTGCCAGCTCCGACAGATCCGGAGAGACCCAGTACTTC
CASSDRSGETQYF
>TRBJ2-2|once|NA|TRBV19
TGTGCCAGTAGTATTCTTCCAGGGGAAACCACCGGGGAGCTGTTTTTT
CASSILPGETTGELFF
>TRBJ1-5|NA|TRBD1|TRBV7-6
TGTGCCAGCAGCCATAACAGGGGCCGGGATCAGCCCCAGCATTTT
CASSHNRGRDQPQHF
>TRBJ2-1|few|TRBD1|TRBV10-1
TGCGCCAGCAGTGCACCGGGACAGGGTAAGAATGAGCAGTTCTTC
CASSAPGQGKNEQFF
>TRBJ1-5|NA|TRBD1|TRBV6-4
TGTGCCAGCAGGAAGGATGCGGGACAGCTTAGCAATCAGCCCCAGCATTTT
CASRKDAGQLSNQPQHF
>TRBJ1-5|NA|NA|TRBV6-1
TGTGCCAGCAGTGGACAGATTAGCAATCAGCCCCAGCATTTT
CASSGQISNQPQHF